This T cell receptor (beta chain) was sequenced in a study of blood T cell repertoires in COVID-19. Study-wide context: PBMCs, B-cell-depleted T cells, or T cells were the source of the cDNA or gDNA that made up the material.

Only in-frame clones appear in the TCRdb table, and some are missing; sequencing was by immunoSEQ multiplex PCR. This sample yields some 49,000 clones, of which about 91% are seen a single time; 5.5% to 8% belongs to the top ten. The CDR3 covers 14 residues. Looked up from germline, CDR1 is ENHRY and CDR2 is SYGVKD. With 0 bases removed from V and 4 bases from J, the gap between germline ends came to 9 bases. The sequenced sample consisted of peripheral blood. The chain couples TRBV10-3 to TRBJ2-5; possible D gene TRBD1, 5 bases. This receptor was identified in a man aged 45-65 years with active COVID-19. DNA of the CDR3: TGTGCCATCAGTGAGTCTCTCGACAGAGAGACCCAGTACTTC. Translation gives CAISESLDRETQYF.